This record covers a single TCR beta chain. Its antigen is not identified. The germline V and J ends were trimmed by 3 bases and 8 bases, with 7 bases remaining between them. From germline, CDR1 is LGHNA and CDR2 YNFKEQ. The CDR3 has 12 residues. These data originate in a study of cytomegalovirus exposure and HLA in healthy donors. PCR used 60 Vbeta primers and 13 Jbeta primers. Assay: immunoSEQ multiplex PCR; the TCRdb copy retains only in-frame clones and omits some. The sample includes some 130,000 clones, about 85% of them seen just once. General study results and limits: In a later analysis, TCR beta V- and J-gene trimming was associated with a missense DCLRE1C variant. Upon later analysis, HLA-associated TCR beta chains proved more clonally expanded than other, equally common chains.

Nominally healthy donors were sampled, though unrecorded immune exposures were likely. The chain recombines TRBV4-2 with TRBJ2-2, with no clear D. Sequencing input: PBMCs. The TCR originated in a boy aged 5 to 17 in good health and CMV-seronegative. CDR3 bases: TGTGCCAGCAGCCACTTTGCGGGGGAGCTGTTTTTT. It specifies CASSHFAGELFF.